This TCR beta chain was sequenced in a study of lymphopenia after photon versus proton radiotherapy. The length of the CDR3 is 15 residues. Trimming left V 0 bases short and J 1 base short, with 8 bases between. Germline values: CDR1 SGDLS, CDR2 YYNGEE. Produced via immunoSEQ multiplex PCR; TCRdb's table is partial and in-frame only. Counted here are approximately 25,000 clones, 70% to 85% occurring once; the ten biggest clones make up approximately 22%. Sequenced material: peripheral blood, taken from a patient treated with proton-based radiotherapy. This receptor was identified in a woman aged 70-85 years with pancreatic cancer. This chain joins TRBV9 and TRBJ2-1; D is ambiguous. The CDR3 region has the DNA TGTGCCAGCAGCGTAGGAAGATCATCCTACAATGAGCAGTTCTTC. Protein product: CASSVGRSSYNEQFF.